The 9 T cell receptor beta chains in this list originate from one sample, sequenced in a study of OX40 agonist ivuxolimab in advanced cancers. Profiling relied on immunoSEQ multiplex PCR, and the TCRdb table lists in-frame clones only, not all of them. This sample has about 44,000 clones, with 65% to 85% found just once. Sequenced here: CD4+ or CD8+ T cells sorted from blood, sampled in a trial of the OX40 agonist ivuxolimab. The receptor source for this set is an adult with an advanced solid tumor such as melanoma, head and neck, liver or kidney cancer.

The chain is built from TRBV5-4 and TRBJ2-3; 11 bases map to TRBD1. V lost 4 bases and J lost 11; bases outside the gene matches: 12. The CDR3 spans 15 residues. In germline, CDR1 is SGHNT, CDR2 YYREEE (reference sequence). The CDR3 DNA reads TGTGCCAGCAGCGTCGGACAGGGGGCGCGAGAGCAGCAGTATTTT. Amino acids: CASSVGQGAREQQYF.

This clone was observed a few times. V is TRBV4-2 and J is TRBJ2-6; perhaps TRBD1 as D (5 bases). V was shortened by 4 bases and J by 2 bases, with 15 bases between the two germline ends. The V gene's germline CDR1 is LGHNA and CDR2 YNFKEQ. This CDR3 is 17 amino acids long. The CDR3 loop reads CASSLFLAGTGANVLTF. The CDR3 bases are TGTGCCAGCAGCCTCTTCTTGGCAGGGACTGGGGCCAACGTCCTGACTTTC.

This clone was seen just once. J is TRBJ1-5 and V is TRBV21-1; the table's D call, TRBD1, has no DNA check behind it. TRBV21-1 is termed a pseudogene. CDR3 length: 17 amino acids. In DNA form, the CDR3 reads TGTGCCAGCAGCAAACCTAGAAGGACAGGTGTATCTCGGCCCCAGCATTTT. Translating it yields CASSKPRRTGVSRPQHF.

The gene calls are TRBV4-2 and TRBJ2-5, with 7 bases matching TRBD2. V shed 0 bases and J 5 bases; nucleotides not matched to a gene: 0. Germline CDR1 LGHNA, CDR2 YNFKEQ. CDR3 length: 13 amino acids. The CDR3 DNA is TGTGCCAGCAGCCAAGAGGGAGGGGAGACCCAGTACTTC. Protein: CASSQEGGETQYF.

This chain links TRBV6-5 with TRBJ2-5; 7 positions agree with TRBD1. The CDR3 is 13 residues long. The ends lost 4 bases at V and 7 bases at J; junction bases unmatched: 6. Per the germline V gene, CDR1 is MNHEY and CDR2 is SVGAGI. CDR3 protein: CASSSGQVGTQYF. In DNA, the CDR3 is TGTGCCAGCAGTTCCGGACAGGTCGGGACCCAGTACTTC.

The CDR3 DNA reads as TGTGCCAGCAGTTTAGAGGCAGATACGCAGTATTTT. Translation gives CASSLEADTQYF. The rearrangement joins TRBV28 to TRBJ2-3, with D unclear. The CDR3 contains 12 residues. Germline assignment: CDR1 MDHEN and CDR2 SYDVKM. V lost 2 bases and J lost 4, with 4 bases in between. Combining the CDR3 with reference TRBV28 and TRBJ2-3 gives the whole variable domain DVKVTQSSRYLVKRTGEKVFLECVQDMDHENMFWYRQDPGLGLRLIYFSYDVKMKEKGDIPEGYSVSREKKERFSLILESASTNQTSMYLCASSLEADTQYFGPGTRLTVL.

The chain employs TRBV9 and TRBJ1-1, with D tentatively TRBD1 (6 bases). From germline, CDR1 is SGDLS and CDR2 YYNGEE. The CDR3 runs to 13 residues. The ends were cut back, 3 bases at V and 1 base at J, with 7 bases in the middle. The CDR3 loop is CASSATGNTEAFF. CDR3 nucleotides: TGTGCCAGCAGCGCGACAGGGAACACTGAAGCTTTCTTT.

This clone showed up just once. This chain joins TRBV7-2 and TRBJ2-7; D may be TRBD2 (6 bases). V shed 5 bases and J shed 9 bases, with 20 bases lying between them. Germline V gene data show CDR1 as SGHTA and CDR2 as FQGNSA. The CDR3 runs 14 residues. The CDR3 DNA is TGTGCCAGCAGCCCGCCCGGGGACTCCACGGCGCAGTACTTC. Protein product: CASSPPGDSTAQYF.

V is TRBV18 and J is TRBJ1-2; 8 bases fit TRBD1. J lost 6 bases, V lost 4 bases, and 7 bases had no gene match. This CDR3 has 14 amino acids. The germline CDR1 and CDR2 sequences are KGHSH and LQKENI. The CDR3 DNA is TGTGCCAGCTCACAGACAGGGGAGGAAGATGGCTACACCTTC. Its protein product is CASSQTGEEDGYTF.